This T cell receptor (beta chain) was observed in a study of CD8 T cells in Susac syndrome. J was trimmed by 2 bases and V by 3 bases; bases with no gene match: 4. This CDR3 contains 15 residues. Per the germline V gene, CDR1 is GTSNPN and CDR2 is SVGIG (reference sequence). Reverse transcription of roughly 0.5 to 1 ug RNA was performed with random hexamers. TCR beta CDR3 was amplified by immunoSEQ multiplex PCR. This amplification extended across 54 Vbeta and 13 Jbeta segments. TCRdb re-derived calls from the immunoSEQ multiplex PCR reads in MiXCR, one entry per CDR3 protein. The table includes roughly 200,000 distinct CDR3 sequences, roughly 95% detected once.

The chain employs TRBV30 and TRBJ1-5, with 10 positions matching TRBD1. The sequencing sample was made of CD4+ T cells from PBMCs. This TCR derives from a human donor in good health. The CDR3 here is CAWSRQGAGNQPQHF. In DNA form, the CDR3 reads TGTGCCTGGAGCCGACAGGGGGCTGGCAATCAGCCCCAGCATTTT.